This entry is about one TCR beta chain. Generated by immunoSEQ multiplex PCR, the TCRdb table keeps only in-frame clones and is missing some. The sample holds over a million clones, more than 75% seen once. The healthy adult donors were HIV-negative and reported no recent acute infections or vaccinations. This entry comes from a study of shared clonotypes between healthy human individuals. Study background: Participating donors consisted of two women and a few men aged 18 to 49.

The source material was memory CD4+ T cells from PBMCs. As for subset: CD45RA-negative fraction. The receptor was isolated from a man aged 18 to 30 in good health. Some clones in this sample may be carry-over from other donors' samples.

The CDR3 nucleotides read TGCAGTGTGGCGCCCCGGGACGAGCAGTACTTC. Translation: CSVAPRDEQYF. The chain employs TRBV20-1 and TRBJ2-7; the D is unclear. Germline assignment: CDR1 DFQATT and CDR2 SNEGSKA (reference sequence). CDR3 length: 11 residues. The V and J ends lost 7 bases and 5 bases respectively, with 12 bases between them.